Listed below are T cell receptor beta chains from one sample, sequenced in a study of T cells after yellow fever vaccination. One entry per CDR3 protein results from TCRdb running MiXCR on the 5' RACE reads. The sample consists of 300,000 to 400,000 distinct CDR3 sequences, 8% to 10% of them appearing once. This sample comprised PBMCs, obtained on the day of the first yellow fever vaccination. The origin of the receptors is a young man who received the YFV17D yellow fever vaccine. The CDR3 runs from the conserved cysteine through the conserved F or W. The D gene is left open where the match is weak. A row's size may be missing; if present it is once, few, many or a size class.

j_call	v_call	d_call	clone_size	cdr3_aa	cdr3_nt
TRBJ2-3	TRBV6-1	TRBD1	-	CASMVGGLEDTQYF	TGTGCCAGCATGGTAGGGGGCCTAGAAGATACGCAGTATTTT
TRBJ1-5	TRBV10-2	-	-	CASSESHINQPQHF	TGCGCCAGCAGTGAGTCCCATATCAATCAGCCCCAGCATTTT
TRBJ2-7	TRBV5-1	-	few	CASSLGAQRSYEQYF	TGCGCCAGCAGCTTGGGGGCCCAGAGGTCCTACGAGCAGTACTTC
TRBJ2-3	TRBV11-2	TRBD2	many	CASSLGVSGGDTQYF	TGTGCCAGCAGCTTAGGTGTCAGCGGGGGGGATACGCAGTATTTT
TRBJ2-6	TRBV7-3	-	-	CASSLVGSNTGANVLTF	TGTGCCAGCAGCTTAGTGGGGAGTAACACTGGGGCCAACGTCCTGACTTTC
TRBJ1-6	TRBV2	TRBD1	-	CATRQGVGGYSPLHF	TGTGCCACCCGACAGGGGGTGGGAGGTTATTCACCCCTCCACTTT
TRBJ2-7	TRBV20-1	TRBD2	few	CSARPTGGGLLWLHEQYF	TGCAGTGCTAGACCTACTGGCGGGGGGCTGTTATGGCTCCACGAGCAGTACTTC
TRBJ2-2	TRBV28	TRBD2	-	CASRTSGGAPGELFF	TGTGCCAGCAGGACTAGCGGGGGGGCCCCTGGGGAGCTGTTTTTT
TRBJ1-1	TRBV28	-	few	CASSDVGLVPMRAFF	TGTGCCAGCAGTGATGTAGGGCTCGTTCCAATGAGGGCTTTCTTT
TRBJ2-3	TRBV27	TRBD2	-	CASRLAGGTNTQYF	TGTGCCAGCAGGCTAGCGGGGGGAACGAATACGCAGTATTTT
TRBJ1-6	TRBV19	-	few	CASSITGGTGPPLHF	TGTGCCAGTAGTATAACAGGAGGGACCGGGCCACCCCTCCACTTT
TRBJ2-1	TRBV27	-	few	CASSSILTGLGEQFF	TGTGCCAGCAGCTCGATCCTGACAGGCCTCGGTGAGCAGTTCTTC
TRBJ2-2	TRBV11-2	-	-	CASSLRTVDGELFF	TGTGCCAGCAGCCTTCGGACAGTAGACGGGGAGCTGTTTTTT
TRBJ1-1	TRBV4-3	-	many	CASSQDAVARYETEAFF	TGCGCCAGCAGCCAAGACGCGGTAGCCCGGTACGAGACTGAAGCTTTCTTT
TRBJ2-2	TRBV11-1	TRBD2	few	CASSFGGTSGLLTGELFF	TGTGCCAGCAGCTTCGGCGGGACTAGCGGACTACTCACCGGGGAGCTGTTTTTT
TRBJ1-2	TRBV12-3/TRBV12-4	TRBD1	-	CASGRDWPVRGKDYGYNF	TGTGCCAGCGGTCGGGATTGGCCAGTCAGGGGGAAGGACTATGGCTACAACTTC